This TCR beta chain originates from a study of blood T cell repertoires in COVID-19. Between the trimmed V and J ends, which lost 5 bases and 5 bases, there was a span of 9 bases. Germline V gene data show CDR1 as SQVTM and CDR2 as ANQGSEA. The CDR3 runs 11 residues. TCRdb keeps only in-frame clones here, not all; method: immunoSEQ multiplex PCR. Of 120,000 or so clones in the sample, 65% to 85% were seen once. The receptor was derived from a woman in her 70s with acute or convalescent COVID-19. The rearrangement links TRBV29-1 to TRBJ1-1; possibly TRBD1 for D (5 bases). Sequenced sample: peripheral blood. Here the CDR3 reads CSVKRGTEAFF. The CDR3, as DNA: TGCAGCGTTAAAAGGGGTACTGAAGCTTTCTTT.